This entry is about one T cell receptor beta chain. V lost 8 bases to trimming and J lost 4 bases, with 11 bases between them. The length of the CDR3 is 12 residues. Original processing notes: Amplification with reference gene primers provided the estimates of nucleated cell counts. Libraries were prepared by immunoSEQ multiplex PCR; TCRdb keeps only in-frame clonotypes and omits some of them. Clone size and the V and J calls come from that table; the DNA yielded D and trimming. Of 130,000 to 150,000 clones listed, less than 90% are singletons. The data stem from a study of blood T cell repertoires in COVID-19. In the study overall: Samples taken during acute and convalescent COVID-19 were collected in the United States, Italy and Spain. T cells, B-cell-depleted T cells, or PBMCs supplied cDNA or gDNA.

The sequence derives from a human donor in a cohort sampled during active COVID-19. The sample taken for sequencing was peripheral blood. This sequence joins TRBV12-3 or TRBV12-4 and TRBJ1-2, with D maybe TRBD1 (5 bases). The CDR3 spells CASAAGGYGYTF. In DNA, the CDR3 is TGTGCCAGCGCCGCGGGGGGCTATGGCTACACCTTC.